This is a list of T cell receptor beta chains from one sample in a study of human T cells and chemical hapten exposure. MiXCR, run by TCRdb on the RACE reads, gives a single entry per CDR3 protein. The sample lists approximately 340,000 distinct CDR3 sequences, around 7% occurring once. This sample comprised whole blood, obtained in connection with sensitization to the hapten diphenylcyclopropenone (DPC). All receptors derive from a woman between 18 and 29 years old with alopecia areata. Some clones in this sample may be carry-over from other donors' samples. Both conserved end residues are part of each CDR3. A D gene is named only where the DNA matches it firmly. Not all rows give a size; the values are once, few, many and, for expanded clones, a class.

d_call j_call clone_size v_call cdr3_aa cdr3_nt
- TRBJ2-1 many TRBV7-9 CASRGSFNEQFF TGTGCCAGCAGGGGCAGCTTCAATGAGCAGTTCTTC
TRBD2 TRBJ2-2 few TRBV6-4 CASSESGGGTGELFF TGTGCCAGCAGCGAAAGCGGGGGCGGCACCGGGGAGCTGTTTTTT
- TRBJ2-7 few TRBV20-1 CSASLKDSRRSYEQYF TGCAGTGCTAGTCTGAAGGACTCTCGGCGGTCCTACGAGCAGTACTTC
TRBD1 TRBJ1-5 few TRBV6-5 CASSYLRGLGTGALQPQHF TGTGCCAGCAGTTACTTGAGAGGATTAGGGACAGGGGCTCTGCAGCCCCAGCATTTT
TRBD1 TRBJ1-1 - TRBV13 CASSVRDSRDSEAFF TGTGCCAGCAGCGTCCGGGACAGTAGGGATTCTGAAGCTTTCTTT
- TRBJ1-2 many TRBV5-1 CASSFDSLDGYTF TGCGCCAGCAGCTTTGACAGCTTAGATGGCTACACCTTC
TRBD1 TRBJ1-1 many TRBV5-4 CASRQVGRGFNTEAFF TGTGCCAGCAGACAGGTGGGCAGGGGGTTCAACACTGAAGCTTTCTTT
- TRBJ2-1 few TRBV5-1 CASSPGTITGDEQFF TGCGCCAGCAGCCCGGGAACTATCACCGGAGATGAGCAGTTCTTC
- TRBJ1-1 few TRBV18 CASSPTGDGEAFF TGTGCCAGCTCACCGACCGGGGACGGTGAAGCTTTCTTT
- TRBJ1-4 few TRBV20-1 CSAGSELTNEKLFF TGCAGTGCCGGGTCGGAACTAACTAATGAAAAACTGTTTTTT
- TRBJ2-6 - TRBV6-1 CASNRGNSGANVLTF TGTGCCAGCAATCGAGGGAACTCTGGGGCCAACGTCCTGACTTTC
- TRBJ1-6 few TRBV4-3 CASSQVTRRGWDNSPLHF TGCGCCAGCAGCCAAGTCACAAGGCGGGGTTGGGATAATTCACCCCTCCACTTT
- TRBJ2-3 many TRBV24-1 CATSETSRGADTQYF TGTGCCACCAGTGAAACTTCTCGCGGGGCGGATACGCAGTATTTT
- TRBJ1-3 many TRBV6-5 CASSYKGISGNTIYF TGTGCCAGCAGTTACAAGGGGATCTCTGGAAACACCATATATTTT
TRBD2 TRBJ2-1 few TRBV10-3 CAIEPSLGGYEQFF TGTGCCATCGAGCCGTCCCTCGGGGGGTATGAGCAGTTCTTC
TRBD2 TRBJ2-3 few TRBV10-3 CAISEPYWASGSTTDTQYF TGTGCCATCAGTGAGCCCTATTGGGCTAGCGGGAGTACCACAGATACGCAGTATTTT
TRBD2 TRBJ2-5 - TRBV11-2 CASSFSPGLAGGRLQETQYF TGTGCCAGCAGCTTCAGCCCGGGACTAGCGGGGGGGCGCCTACAAGAGACCCAGTACTTC
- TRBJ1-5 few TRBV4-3 CASYKSIRRGNQPQHF TGCGCCAGCTATAAGAGTATCCGGAGGGGCAATCAGCCCCAGCATTTT
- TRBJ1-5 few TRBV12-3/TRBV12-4 CASSPGGYQPQHF TGTGCCAGCAGCCCCGGGGGCTATCAGCCCCAGCATTTT
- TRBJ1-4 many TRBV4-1 CASSQEGGQLFF TGCGCCAGCAGCCAAGAAGGAGGACAACTGTTTTTT
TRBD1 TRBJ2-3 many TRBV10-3 CAISGSQGNSHTDTQYF TGTGCCATCAGTGGGTCACAGGGGAATTCCCACACAGATACGCAGTATTTT
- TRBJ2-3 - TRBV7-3 CASSPLGGMFTDTQYF TGTGCCAGCAGCCCCCTCGGGGGCATGTTTACAGATACGCAGTATTTT